The present entry profiles one T cell receptor beta chain with its context. V lost 3 bases, J lost 5 bases, and 3 bases stayed unmatched. The CDR3 length is 13 residues. From germline, CDR1 is WSHSY and CDR2 SAAADI. This entry comes from a study of blood T cell repertoires in COVID-19. Whole-study context: Spain, Italy and the United States supplied samples that represented acute and convalescent COVID-19. T cells, B-cell-depleted T cells, or PBMCs provided the cDNA or gDNA that served as material.

Original data processing: Amplified reference gene primers provided the basis for estimating nucleated cell counts. Clones were read by immunoSEQ multiplex PCR, and TCRdb kept only the in-frame ones, dropping some. That table is the source of V, J and clone size, and D and trimming were worked out from the DNA. The profile shows roughly 410,000 clones, approximately 89% of them singletons. A Seattle source enrolled patients during active infection and followed them longitudinally. The sample was peripheral blood. The chain uses TRBV10-2 and TRBJ2-5; TRBD2 matches 7 bases. This clonotype was obtained from a woman in her thirties or forties with COVID-19, enrolled during active disease. The CDR3: CASSDGGGETQYF. The CDR3 DNA reads TGCGCCAGCAGTGATGGGGGAGGGGAGACCCAGTACTTC.